The table lists the clone carrying this TCR beta chain with many counts. Its target is unknown. The data are from a study of T cells in Graves' hyperthyroidism and ophthalmopathy. TCR beta CDR3 sequences were amplified from RNA transcripts. During a first-round RT-PCR of the TCR CDR3, the HTBI primer set was used. TCRdb used MiXCR to reprocess the multiplex PCR reads, holding one entry per CDR3 protein. Among about 540,000 distinct CDR3 sequences listed, just over 45% were seen once. General study results and limits: In simple terms, a model built on 13 V-J features told ophthalmopathy apart from stable hyperthyroidism.

Sequencing was performed on peripheral blood or thyroid tissue (not recorded which). This TCR was recovered from a woman under 30 with Graves' hyperthyroidism.

The CDR3 loop is CASRTGESSPLHF. In nucleotides, the CDR3 is TGTGCCAGCAGGACAGGGGAGAGTTCACCCCTCCACTTT. The chain is built from TRBV9 and TRBJ1-6, with 8 bases that match TRBD1. The CDR3 is 13 residues long. V was clipped by 5 bases and J by 9 bases; unmatched bases: 4. Per the germline V gene, CDR1 is SGDLS and CDR2 is YYNGEE.